A single TCR beta chain is shown here with its context. The target antigen is unknown. Profiled with immunoSEQ multiplex PCR; TCRdb holds only in-frame clones, not every one. Here the sample spans about 170,000 clones, roughly nine tenths being singletons. The data originate from a study of T cell responses to AZD1222 COVID-19 vaccine. Turning to the study itself: Second doses were pooled across both intervals (about 4 or about 12 weeks). The study's findings and limits: White British donors predominated, females outnumbered males, and clonal diversity was possibly underestimated. Baseline testing showed seropositivity in only 5 or 6 AZD1222 recipients.

V lost 1 base to trimming and J lost 0 bases, with 12 bases between them. The CDR3 is 16 amino acids. Germline V gene lookup returns CDR1 MGHRA and CDR2 YSYEKL. The origin of this receptor is an adult in good health. The genes are TRBV4-1 and TRBJ1-2; no clear D gene. This sample comprised peripheral blood, obtained on day 0 of AZD1222 vaccination. The CDR3 DNA is TGCGCCAGCAGCCAAGTTCGGGAGCGGGCTAACTATGGCTACACCTTC. It codes for CASSQVRERANYGYTF.